A single sample is the source of the 30 T cell receptor beta chains below, sequenced in a study of shared clonotypes between healthy human individuals. Naive CD8 cells were CD45RO-negative, positively selected for CCR7, excluding terminally differentiated effector memory CD45RA+ cells. Only in-frame clones appear in the TCRdb table, and some are missing; sequencing was by immunoSEQ multiplex PCR. The sample lists 2 million to 2.5 million clones, approximately 94% occurring once. Sequencing was carried out using naive CD8+ T cells from PBMCs. The source of these receptors is a man in his late teens or twenties in good health. Some clones in this sample may be carry-over from other donors' samples.

Note on this clone: Additional DNA sequences in this sample encode the identical CDR3. The chain links TRBV27 to TRBJ1-5; D is unclear. CDR1 and CDR2 from the germline V gene are MNHEY and SMNVEV (reference sequence). V was pared by 0 bases and J by 0 bases, with 6 bases between. This CDR3 has 15 residues. DNA for the CDR3: TGTGCCAGCAGTTTATCGATGGGTAGCAATCAGCCCCAGCATTTT. It encodes CASSLSMGSNQPQHF.

J is TRBJ2-3 and V is TRBV7-7; 7 bases fit TRBD2. The trim removed 5 bases at V and 3 bases at J, leaving 11 bases unmatched. Germline V lookup: CDR1 SSHAT, CDR2 FNYEAQ (reference sequence). The CDR3 is 16 residues long. Written as DNA, the CDR3 is TGTGCCAGCAGCCGATTAGGGGAGGGGTTGACAGATACGCAGTATTTT. Encoded protein: CASSRLGEGLTDTQYF.

This clone was recorded only once. The J gene is TRBJ2-1, the V gene TRBV10-3; TRBD1 is a possible D gene (7 bases). The CDR3 is made up of 17 amino acids. Trimming removed 5 bases from V and 0 bases from J, with 17 bases in between. The germline CDR1 and CDR2 sequences are ENHRY and SYGVKD. The CDR3 region has the DNA TGTGCCATCAGTTACGCGGGACAGCAAGCCTCCTACAATGAGCAGTTCTTC. This sequence encodes CAISYAGQQASYNEQFF.

This chain joins TRBV28 and TRBJ2-2, with D perhaps TRBD2 (6 bases). The CDR3 length is 18 residues. With 3 bases removed from V and 2 bases from J, the gap between germline ends came to 19 bases. In germline, CDR1 is MDHEN, CDR2 SYDVKM. The CDR3 loop reads CASSFLLFRGLNTGELFF. CDR3 nucleotides: TGTGCCAGCAGTTTTTTACTGTTCCGGGGACTCAACACCGGGGAGCTGTTTTTT.

The V and J genes are TRBV6-1 and TRBJ2-1; a possible D gene is TRBD2 (6 bases). V dropped 7 bases and J dropped 9 bases, with 16 bases sitting between them. There are 13 residues in the CDR3. Germline assignment: CDR1 MNHNS and CDR2 SASEGT. CDR3 protein: CASTDWDSSEQFF. CDR3 DNA: TGTGCCAGCACCGACTGGGACTCCAGTGAGCAGTTCTTC.

This clone occurred once. The V and J genes are TRBV21-1 and TRBJ1-1; the table calls TRBD1, which could not be checked here. TRBV21-1 is shown as a pseudogene. The length of the CDR3 is 13 residues. This chain's CDR3 is CASSNGQYTEAFF. CDR3 DNA sequence: TGTGCCAGCAGCAATGGACAGTACACTGAAGCTTTCTTT.

This chain uses TRBV7-9 with TRBJ1-1; 8 bases fit TRBD1. Germline values: CDR1 SEHNR, CDR2 FQNEAQ (reference sequence). The CDR3 is 14 amino acids. Losses at the gene ends were 2 bases for V and 6 bases for J; bases not matched to a gene: 5. CDR3 sequence: CASSLFQGAAEAFF. DNA for the CDR3: TGTGCCAGCAGCTTATTTCAGGGGGCGGCTGAAGCTTTCTTT.

The chain links TRBV7-9 to TRBJ2-7, with D maybe TRBD2 (5 bases). Trimming removed 6 bases at V and 2 bases at J, with 14 bases between. Germline loops: CDR1 SEHNR, CDR2 FQNEAQ (reference sequence). This CDR3 spans 14 amino acids. CDR3 DNA: TGTGCCAGCAGTCCAAGACGGGGAACCTACGAGCAGTACTTC. It yields the protein CASSPRRGTYEQYF.

This chain joins TRBV4-3 and TRBJ1-3, with D unclear. From germline, CDR1 is LGHNA and CDR2 YSLEER. The CDR3 runs to 15 residues. The ends were cut back, 1 base at V and 4 bases at J, with 11 bases in the middle. CDR3 sequence reads: CASSQGRFFGNTIYF. The CDR3 DNA follows: TGCGCCAGCAGCCAAGGACGGTTTTTCGGAAACACCATATATTTT.

V and J are TRBV6-5 and TRBJ1-4; no clear D. CDR1 is MNHEY, CDR2 SVGAGI, per germline. CDR3 length: 14 amino acids. V lost 2 bases and J 7 bases, leaving 11 bases between the germline ends. The CDR3 coding sequence is TGTGCCAGCAGTTACCGGCTCTTGGGTGAAAAACTGTTTTTT. Translated: CASSYRLLGEKLFF.

This rearrangement joins TRBV27 to TRBJ1-5; D unclear. Germline assignment: CDR1 MNHEY and CDR2 SMNVEV (reference sequence). The V end was cut by 2 bases, the J end by 7 bases, with 9 bases between. The CDR3 is 13 amino acids. CDR3 sequence reads: CASSLALRQPQHF. The CDR3 DNA is TGTGCCAGCAGTTTAGCCCTCAGACAGCCCCAGCATTTT.

This clone came up a few times. The chain couples TRBV10-2 to TRBJ1-1, with D unclear. The germline V gene has CDR1 WSHSY and CDR2 SAAADI. This CDR3 spans 13 amino acids. The V gene lost 5 bases and the J gene lost 1 base, with 8 bases spanning the gap. The CDR3 loop reads CASSRAPNTEAFF. The CDR3 DNA follows: TGCGCCAGCAGTCGGGCTCCGAACACTGAAGCTTTCTTT.

This chain uses TRBV19 with TRBJ1-5, with TRBD1 identical over 9 bases. J lost 5 bases, V lost 6 bases, and 5 bases had no gene match. The CDR3 is 14 residues long. CDR1 LNHDA and CDR2 SQIVND come from the germline V gene (reference sequence). As DNA, the CDR3 is TGTGCCAGTAGCTTGACAGGGGGTTATCAGCCCCAGCATTTT. This codes for CASSLTGGYQPQHF.

The J gene is TRBJ2-1, the V gene TRBV7-9; 9 bases are shared with TRBD2. Trimming at V came to 5 bases and at J to 2 bases, leaving 13 bases not matched to a gene. The CDR3 consists of 18 residues. Germline CDR1 and CDR2: SEHNR and FQNEAQ (reference sequence). In nucleotides, the CDR3 is TGTGCCAGCAGCCGGGACACCCGGTTAGCGGGAGCCTACAATGAGCAGTTCTTC. Its protein product is CASSRDTRLAGAYNEQFF.

This chain uses TRBV4-3 with TRBJ2-3; weak D call: TRBD2 (5 bases). Germline-derived CDR1 and CDR2 are LGHNA and YSLEER. The CDR3 has 15 residues. The V end was cut by 1 base, the J end by 4 bases, with 12 bases between. The CDR3 sequence: CASSQGLARADTQYF. CDR3 nucleotides: TGCGCCAGCAGCCAAGGTCTAGCTCGGGCAGATACGCAGTATTTT.

The chain uses TRBV11-2 and TRBJ2-7, with unresolved D. This CDR3 has 12 residues. The V end lost 5 bases, the J end lost 3 bases, and 8 bases lay between the germline ends. Germline V gives CDR1 SGHAT, CDR2 FQNNGV. CDR3 in amino acids: CASSPPVYEQYF. In DNA, the CDR3 is TGTGCCAGCAGCCCCCCGGTCTACGAGCAGTACTTC.

In this sample, this clone turned up a few times. This chain connects TRBV4-2 to TRBJ2-2; D is undetermined. CDR3 length: 14 residues. The V end was cut by 0 bases, the J end by 7 bases, with 9 bases between. Germline V gene lookup returns CDR1 LGHNA and CDR2 YNFKEQ. Here the CDR3 reads CASSQDRPGGELFF. The CDR3 DNA sequence: TGTGCCAGCAGCCAAGATCGGCCAGGCGGGGAGCTGTTTTTT.

The chain joins TRBV7-9 to TRBJ2-6; 11 nucleotides align to TRBD1. Germline V gene data show CDR1 as SEHNR and CDR2 as FQNEAQ (reference sequence). The V and J ends lost 6 bases and 0 bases, in that order; junction bases with no gene match: 4. This CDR3 contains 17 residues. CDR3 amino acids: CASRGTGGASGANVLTF. CDR3 bases: TGTGCCAGCAGGGGGACAGGGGGGGCCTCTGGGGCCAACGTCCTGACTTTC.

This clone was recorded once. The chain recombines TRBV6-5 with TRBJ2-1, with TRBD2 matching 10 bases. The CDR3 is 14 amino acids. Germline V lookup: CDR1 MNHEY, CDR2 SVGAGI. J gave up 8 bases and V 4 bases, and 5 bases lay outside the gene matches. The CDR3, as DNA: TGTGCCAGCAGTTTACTAGCGGGAAGGGATGAGCAGTTCTTC. Amino acid sequence: CASSLLAGRDEQFF.

CDR3 DNA sequence: TGTGCCAGCGGGTTCTACAATGAGCAGTTCTTC. Protein product: CASGFYNEQFF. The rearrangement uses TRBV28 and TRBJ2-1, with D uncertain. V lost 8 bases and J lost 3, with 5 bases in between. The CDR3 runs to 11 residues. CDR1 and CDR2 from the germline V gene are MDHEN and SYDVKM.

The table lists this clone with a count of one. This chain joins TRBV20-1 and TRBJ1-4, with unresolved D. The V and J ends lost 0 bases and 8 bases respectively, with 4 bases between them. The CDR3 totals 11 residues. Germline CDR1 reads DFQATT; CDR2 reads SNEGSKA (reference sequence). The CDR3 nucleotides read TGCAGTGCTAGAGAAGAAGAAAAACTGTTTTTT. It translates to CSAREEEKLFF.

This chain connects TRBV7-9 to TRBJ2-1; D could derive from TRBD1 or TRBD2 (5 bases each). Trimming took 6 bases from V and 15 from J, leaving 21 bases between them. CDR3 length: 13 amino acids. Germline V CDR1 and CDR2: SEHNR, FQNEAQ (reference sequence). CDR3 sequence (DNA): TGTGCCAGCAGGGACGGGACGGCGGTTTATTTGTTCTTC. As protein: CASRDGTAVYLFF.

The rearrangement uses TRBV7-9 and TRBJ1-5; D is possibly TRBD1 (5 bases). CDR1 and CDR2 from the germline V gene are SEHNR and FQNEAQ (reference sequence). This CDR3 has 15 residues. The V and J ends lost 5 bases and 1 base respectively, with 12 bases between them. CDR3 nucleotides: TGTGCCAGCAGCCCACTGGACATGAGCAATCAGCCCCAGCATTTT. Translation gives CASSPLDMSNQPQHF.

Notes on this clone: Other DNA sequences within the sample encode an identical CDR3. The chain couples TRBV6-6 to TRBJ1-1, with 7 bases aligning to TRBD1. Germline assignment: CDR1 MNHNY and CDR2 SVGAGI (reference sequence). J gave up 2 bases and V 5 bases, and 5 bases lay outside the gene matches. The CDR3 contains 14 residues. The DNA for the CDR3 is TGTGCCAGCAGTCCCGACAGGGTAAACACTGAAGCTTTCTTT. Translation gives CASSPDRVNTEAFF.

V and J are TRBV10-3 and TRBJ2-7; 14 nucleotides agree with TRBD2. This CDR3 comprises 16 residues. The V and J ends lost 6 bases and 4 bases, in that order; junction bases with no gene match: 8. Germline lookup yields CDR1 ENHRY and CDR2 SYGVKD. This chain's CDR3 is CAISRLGTSGSYEQYF. CDR3 sequence (DNA): TGTGCCATCAGCCGCCTCGGGACTAGCGGGAGTTACGAGCAGTACTTC.

This clone has just one count. This chain joins TRBV21-1 and TRBJ2-3; the table's TRBD2 call for D was not verified on the DNA. TRBV21-1 is tagged as a pseudogene. This CDR3 comprises 16 residues. CDR3 loop: CASSPRRSCPSDTQYF. In DNA form, the CDR3 reads TGTGCCAGCAGCCCCCGGCGGAGTTGTCCTTCAGATACGCAGTATTTT.

J is TRBJ2-7 and V is TRBV6-5; D may be TRBD1 (6 bases). The CDR3 spans 15 residues. With 7 bases removed from V and 2 bases from J, the gap between germline ends came to 18 bases. From germline, CDR1 is MNHEY and CDR2 SVGAGI. The CDR3 loop reads CASNPIGQKPYEQYF. CDR3 nucleotides: TGTGCCAGCAACCCAATCGGACAGAAACCCTACGAGCAGTACTTC.

The table lists this clone with a count of one. The chain recombines TRBV28 with TRBJ1-2; D perhaps matches TRBD1 (6 bases). Germline V gene lookup returns CDR1 MDHEN and CDR2 SYDVKM. The length of the CDR3 is 15 residues. Deletions cut 6 bases from V and 5 bases from J, with 19 bases between. The CDR3 DNA follows: TGTGCCAGCAGGCCCTCTGGGGGCAACCATTATGGCTACACCTTC. Translated, it gives CASRPSGGNHYGYTF.

The chain recombines TRBV4-1 with TRBJ2-3; the D gene is possibly TRBD2 (5 bases). CDR3 length equals 13 residues. Germline V lookup: CDR1 MGHRA, CDR2 YSYEKL. V shed 2 bases and J shed 4 bases, with 7 bases lying between them. CDR3 DNA: TGCGCCAGCAGCCAAACTAGGTCAGATACGCAGTATTTT. Amino acids: CASSQTRSDTQYF.

This chain connects TRBV5-4 to TRBJ2-7, with 7 nucleotides matching TRBD2. Per the germline V gene, CDR1 is SGHNT and CDR2 is YYREEE (reference sequence). The CDR3 is 13 residues long. V shed 4 bases and J 1 base; nucleotides not matched to a gene: 2. The CDR3 protein is CASSMRESYEQYF. CDR3 nucleotides: TGTGCCAGCAGCATGCGGGAGTCCTACGAGCAGTACTTC.